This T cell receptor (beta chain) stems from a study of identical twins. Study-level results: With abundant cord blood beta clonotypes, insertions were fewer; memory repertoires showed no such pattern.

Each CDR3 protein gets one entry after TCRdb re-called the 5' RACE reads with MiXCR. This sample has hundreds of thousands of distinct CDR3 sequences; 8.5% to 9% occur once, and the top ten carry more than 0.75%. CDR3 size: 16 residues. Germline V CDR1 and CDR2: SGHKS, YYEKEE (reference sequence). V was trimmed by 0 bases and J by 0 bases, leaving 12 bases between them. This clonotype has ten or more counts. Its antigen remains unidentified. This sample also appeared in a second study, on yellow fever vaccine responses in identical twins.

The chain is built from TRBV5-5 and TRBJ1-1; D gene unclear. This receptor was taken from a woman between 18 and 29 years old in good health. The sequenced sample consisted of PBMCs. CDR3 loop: CASSLVWARMNTEAFF. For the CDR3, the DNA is TGTGCCAGCAGCTTGGTTTGGGCCAGAATGAACACTGAAGCTTTCTTT. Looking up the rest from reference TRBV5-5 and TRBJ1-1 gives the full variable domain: DAGVTQSPTHLIKTRGQQVTLRCSPISGHKSVSWYQQVLGQGPQFIFQYYEKEERGRGNFPDRFSARQFPNYSSELNVNALLLGDSALYLCASSLVWARMNTEAFFGQGTRLTVV.